These T cell receptor beta chains were read from a single sample in a study of shared clonotypes between healthy human individuals. Profiling relied on immunoSEQ multiplex PCR, and the TCRdb table lists in-frame clones only, not all of them. The data hold under 2.5 million clones, with 85% to 95% observed a single time. Sample: naive CD4+ T cells from PBMCs. The receptors originated from a young man in good health. Some clones in this sample may be carry-over from other donors' samples. Both conserved end residues are part of each CDR3. Each record gives: J gene, clone size, V gene, D gene, CDR3 DNA, CDR3 protein. D genes are given only for firm matches. Some rows mark clone size as missing; the rest say once, few, many or name a class of expanded clone.

>TRBJ1-5|.|TRBV29-1|.
TGCAGCGTTGCCTCCGATAGCAATCAGCCCCAGCATTTT
CSVASDSNQPQHF
>TRBJ2-1|.|TRBV28|TRBD2
TGTGCCAGCAGTTTAGGGCTAGCGGGAAACTACAATGAGCAGTTCTTC
CASSLGLAGNYNEQFF
>TRBJ2-6|.|TRBV11-2|TRBD1
TGTGCCAGCAGCTTAGATCGTAGACAGGGTGTAACTGGGGCCAACGTCCTGACTTTC
CASSLDRRQGVTGANVLTF
>TRBJ1-5|.|TRBV28|.
TGTGCCAGCAGTTTATGGTCAGGGGCAGCACAGCCCCAGCATTTT
CASSLWSGAAQPQHF
>TRBJ2-2|.|TRBV28|TRBD1
TGTGCCACCAAGACAGGGGGCCACTTGGGCGGGGAGCTGTTTTTT
CATKTGGHLGGELFF
>TRBJ2-3|once|TRBV7-2|TRBD2
TGTGCCAGCAGCTTTCACGGGAGGGCCTTCACAGATACGCAGTATTTT
CASSFHGRAFTDTQYF
>TRBJ2-1|.|TRBV7-7|.
TGTGCCAGCAGCGTAGGATTTGGGGAGCAGTTCTTC
CASSVGFGEQFF
>TRBJ1-5|.|TRBV5-4|.
TGTGCCAGCAGCCAATTTGGTTGGAATCAGCCCCAGCATTTT
CASSQFGWNQPQHF
>TRBJ2-1|.|TRBV25-1|TRBD2
TGTGCCAGCAGTAATAGCGGGAGGGCTGTGATTGAGCAGTTCTTC
CASSNSGRAVIEQFF
>TRBJ1-6|.|TRBV30|TRBD1
TGTGCCTGGAGTTTCTCAGGACAGGGTAATTCACCCCTCCACTTT
CAWSFSGQGNSPLHF
>TRBJ2-1|.|TRBV15|.
TGTGCCACCAGCAGAGCCATCGGCATCGTATCCTACAATGAGCAGTTCTTC
CATSRAIGIVSYNEQFF
>TRBJ2-1|.|TRBV2|.
TGTGCCAGCAGTGATCACAGGACCTACAATGAGCAGTTCTTC
CASSDHRTYNEQFF
>TRBJ1-1|.|TRBV28|.
TGTGCCAGCAGTTTACAGGGGCTCGGGGAGAACACTGAAGCTTTCTTT
CASSLQGLGENTEAFF
>TRBJ1-3|.|TRBV28|TRBD1
TGTGCCAGCAGTTTATATGGGACAGGGGCCTCTGGAAACACCATATATTTT
CASSLYGTGASGNTIYF
>TRBJ2-5|.|TRBV6-5|.
TGTGCCAGCGCCGGAGGACCCTCGCAAGAGACCCAGTACTTC
CASAGGPSQETQYF
>TRBJ2-1|.|TRBV7-8|TRBD2
TGTGCCAGCAGCTTAGTTGCGGGAGTGAGGTATGAGCAGTTCTTC
CASSLVAGVRYEQFF
>TRBJ1-4|.|TRBV7-2|.
TGTGCCAGCAGTTCCCGTGCCGGTGGGCTCACTAATGAAAAACTGTTTTTT
CASSSRAGGLTNEKLFF
>TRBJ2-1|.|TRBV7-3|TRBD2
TGTGCCAGCAGCTTACTAGCGGGAGTTATAGGTGAGCAGTTCTTC
CASSLLAGVIGEQFF
>TRBJ2-7|once|TRBV6-5|.
TGTGCCAGCAGAACGGACTCCTACGAGCAGTACTTC
CASRTDSYEQYF
>TRBJ1-1|.|TRBV30|TRBD1
TGTGCCTGGAGCCCGGGACAGTTTGAAGCTTTCTTT
CAWSPGQFEAFF
>TRBJ2-3|.|TRBV4-1|.
TGCGCCAGCAGCCAGGCCACGTCAGATACGCAGTATTTT
CASSQATSDTQYF
>TRBJ2-7|.|TRBV20-1|.
TGCAGTGCCCCCAGTAGCAGGGCTCAGTACTTC
CSAPSSRAQYF
>TRBJ1-1|.|TRBV18|.
TGTGCCAGCTCACCCCAGGGTAGTGAAACTGAAGCTTTCTTT
CASSPQGSETEAFF
>TRBJ2-5|.|TRBV6-1|TRBD2
TGTGCCAGCAGTCCCGGGGCCGGGAGGTCAGAGACCCAGTACTTC
CASSPGAGRSETQYF
>TRBJ2-2|.|TRBV9|TRBD1
TGTGCCAGCAGCGCGGGACAGGGGAACACCGGGGAGCTGTTTTTT
CASSAGQGNTGELFF
>TRBJ2-5|once|TRBV7-6|TRBD1
TGTGCCAGCAGCTTCCGGGACAGGGGTTTCGGCGAGACCCAGTACTTC
CASSFRDRGFGETQYF
>TRBJ1-3|once|TRBV20-1|.
TGCAGTGCTGGAACTGGAAACACCATATATTTT
CSAGTGNTIYF
>TRBJ2-3|.|TRBV5-1|TRBD2
TGCGCCAGCAGCTTGCAGGCGGGAGGTACAATCAGGACAGATACGCAGTATTTT
CASSLQAGGTIRTDTQYF
>TRBJ1-5|.|TRBV5-1|TRBD1
TGCGCCAGCAGCTTGGAGGGGGCGAACAATCAGCCCCAGCATTTT
CASSLEGANNQPQHF
>TRBJ2-7|.|TRBV18|TRBD2
TGTGCCAGCTCACCGGGCCTGGGGGGGGACGAGCAGTACTTC
CASSPGLGGDEQYF
>TRBJ1-2|.|TRBV28|.
TGTGCCAGCAGTTTATGGGGGAGCCGAAACTATGGCTACACCTTC
CASSLWGSRNYGYTF
>TRBJ1-3|.|TRBV6-6|.
TGTGCCAGCAGTAAAACAGGGACCACCATATATTTT
CASSKTGTTIYF
>TRBJ2-3|.|TRBV10-3|.
TGTGCCATCAGTGAAAGGCTTCCCACAGATACGCAGTATTTT
CAISERLPTDTQYF
>TRBJ1-4|.|TRBV4-3|TRBD1
TGCGCCAGCAGCCATGATACAGGGGGAACTGAAAAACTGTTTTTT
CASSHDTGGTEKLFF
>TRBJ2-1|once|TRBV29-1|.
TGCAGCGTTCGGGGGCGGGTCTCCTACAATGAGCAGTTCTTC
CSVRGRVSYNEQFF
>TRBJ1-1|few|TRBV19|TRBD1
TGTGCCAGTAGTATCTTAGGGGGCCGGGAAGCTTTCTTT
CASSILGGREAFF
>TRBJ1-2|.|TRBV5-1|.
TGCGCCAGCAGCTTAAACGGGGAACCCTGGGGCTACACCTTC
CASSLNGEPWGYTF